These 24 T cell receptor beta chains originate from one sample sequenced in a study of OX40 agonist ivuxolimab in advanced cancers. The protocol was immunoSEQ multiplex PCR, while the TCRdb copy is restricted to in-frame clones and leaves out a portion. The data show approximately 54,000 clones, 80% to 95% seen once. This specimen was CD4+ or CD8+ T cells sorted from blood, taken in a trial of the OX40 agonist ivuxolimab. The source of these receptors is an adult with an advanced solid tumor such as melanoma, head and neck, liver or kidney cancer.

The chain joins TRBV28 to TRBJ2-7; TRBD1 aligns across 7 bases. There are 16 residues in the CDR3. After removal of 2 bases from V and 3 bases from J, the junction contained 10 bases not matched to a gene. Looked up from germline, CDR1 is MDHEN and CDR2 is SYDVKM. The CDR3 sequence: CASSLAPGTENYEQYF. DNA for the CDR3: TGTGCCAGCAGTTTAGCCCCCGGGACAGAAAACTACGAGCAGTACTTC.

This clone occurred once. CDR3 bases: TGCGCCAGCAGCCAAGATGTCACAGAAGGCTACGAGCAGTACTTC. Translating it yields CASSQDVTEGYEQYF. The rearrangement links TRBV4-3 to TRBJ2-7; D is unresolved. The V end was cut by 0 bases, the J end by 3 bases, with 12 bases between. This CDR3 spans 15 amino acids. Germline V gene sequence: CDR1 LGHNA, CDR2 YSLEER.

The chain recombines TRBV10-3 with TRBJ2-5; 10 bases are a match to TRBD1. Judging by the DNA end, TRBJ2-7 fits better; the J call may be wrong. CDR3 length equals 16 residues. Germline V gene lookup returns CDR1 ENHRY and CDR2 SYGVKD. The CDR3 DNA follows: TGTGCCATCAGTGAGTGGGGGACAGGGGAGGCCTACGAGCAGTACTTC. This gives the protein CAISEWGTGEAYEQYF.

This chain connects TRBV5-1 to TRBJ1-2; D might be TRBD1 (5 bases). This CDR3 comprises 15 residues. Per the germline V gene, CDR1 is SGHRS and CDR2 is YFSETQ. The V and J ends lost 0 bases and 0 bases respectively, with 9 bases between them. CDR3 protein: CASSLGQTSNYGYTF. The CDR3 bases are TGCGCCAGCAGCTTGGGACAGACTTCTAACTATGGCTACACCTTC.

The V gene is TRBV7-2, the J gene TRBJ1-2, with D perhaps matching TRBD1 (5 bases). Germline lookup yields CDR1 SGHTA and CDR2 FQGNSA. CDR3 length: 14 amino acids. Trimming took 5 bases from V and 6 from J, leaving 16 bases between them. CDR3 loop: CASSPAGGSDGYTF. CDR3 nucleotides: TGTGCCAGCAGCCCTGCGGGGGGATCTGATGGCTACACCTTC.

This chain connects TRBV21-1 to TRBJ2-1. TRBV21-1 is deemed a pseudogene. The CDR3 extends over 13 amino acids. For the CDR3, the DNA is TGTGCCAGCAGCAAAGCGACCTACAATGAGCAGTTCTTC. Residues: CASSKATYNEQFF.

This clone was recorded only once. The rearrangement links TRBV13 to TRBJ1-3, with D hard to call. Trimming removed 7 bases from V and 3 bases from J, with 7 bases in between. CDR1 is PRHDT and CDR2 is FYEKMQ in the germline V gene (reference sequence). The CDR3 length is 12 residues. The CDR3 DNA follows: TGTGCCAGCACCTCCCATGGAAACACCATATATTTT. This sequence encodes CASTSHGNTIYF.

The chain joins TRBV5-6 to TRBJ2-3, with 9 bases matching TRBD1. Trimming removed 2 bases from V and 4 bases from J; junction bases left unmatched: 11. Germline lookup yields CDR1 SGHDT and CDR2 YYEEEE. The CDR3 totals 17 residues. In DNA form, the CDR3 reads TGTGCCAGCAGCTTTAGCCCGGGACAGGGCATCGCAGATACGCAGTATTTT. Protein sequence: CASSFSPGQGIADTQYF.

Note on this clone: Within the sample, other DNA sequences also encode this same CDR3. The chain couples TRBV30 to TRBJ1-1; D not resolved. Deletions cut 0 bases from V and 3 bases from J, with 8 bases between. Germline V lookup: CDR1 GTSNPN, CDR2 SVGIG (reference sequence). The CDR3 is 13 residues long. CDR3 bases: TGTGCCTGGAGTGTATTCGGAGACACTGAAGCTTTCTTT. It codes for CAWSVFGDTEAFF.

The rearrangement uses TRBV27 and TRBJ1-4, with 7 positions matching TRBD1. V was clipped by 6 bases and J by 1 base; unmatched bases: 8. Germline-derived CDR1 and CDR2 are MNHEY and SMNVEV (reference sequence). The CDR3 runs 16 residues. CDR3 amino acids: CASSSTGEGTNEKLFF. The CDR3 nucleotides read TGTGCCAGCAGCAGTACAGGGGAAGGAACTAATGAAAAACTGTTTTTT.

J is TRBJ2-5 and V is TRBV7-6; no clear D. Germline assignment: CDR1 SGHVS and CDR2 FNYEAQ. The CDR3 runs to 12 residues. V lost 1 base and J 4 bases, leaving 4 bases between the germline ends. The chain's CDR3 is CASSLGLETQYF. For the CDR3, the DNA is TGTGCCAGCAGCTTAGGGTTAGAGACCCAGTACTTC.

This rearrangement joins TRBV13 to TRBJ2-7; TRBD2 matches at 12 bases. The CDR3 has 15 residues. With V trimmed by 4 bases and J by 6 bases, 7 bases remained unmatched. Germline V lookup: CDR1 PRHDT, CDR2 FYEKMQ (reference sequence). CDR3 DNA sequence: TGTGCCAGCAGCTCGACTAGCGGGAGTTCCGGCGAGCAGTACTTC. Translating gives CASSSTSGSSGEQYF.

The chain joins TRBV5-4 to TRBJ2-7, with 7 bases lining up with TRBD1. With 3 bases clipped from V and 4 bases from J, the junction kept 7 bases outside the gene matches. Looked up from germline, CDR1 is SGHNT and CDR2 is YYREEE (reference sequence). There are 14 residues in the CDR3. The CDR3 sequence is CASSSMTGLYEQYF. The CDR3 region has the DNA TGTGCCAGCAGCTCAATGACAGGGCTGTACGAGCAGTACTTC.

V is TRBV19 and J is TRBJ2-7; no definite D call. CDR1 LNHDA and CDR2 SQIVND come from the germline V gene (reference sequence). The CDR3 contains 12 residues. V lost 6 bases and J 4 bases, leaving 10 bases between the germline ends. The CDR3 is CASSDPYYEQYF. The CDR3 DNA is TGTGCCAGTAGCGATCCCTATTACGAGCAGTACTTC.

This clone is labeled as medium-sized. The gene calls are TRBV4-1 and TRBJ1-2; D perhaps matches TRBD1 (6 bases). Germline values: CDR1 MGHRA, CDR2 YSYEKL. V was trimmed by 3 bases and J by 5 bases, leaving 19 bases between them. The length of the CDR3 is 16 residues. The CDR3 sequence is CASSQAGQMDDYGYTF. The CDR3 coding sequence is TGCGCCAGCAGCCAGGCGGGACAAATGGACGATTATGGCTACACCTTC.

V gene TRBV6-5 combines with J gene TRBJ2-7, with 7 nucleotides matching TRBD2. The CDR3 contains 14 residues. The J segment lost 1 base and the V segment lost 2 bases, leaving 2 bases of the junction unmatched. Germline CDR1 and CDR2: MNHEY and SVGAGI. The CDR3 here is CASSYGGGSYEQYF. The CDR3 DNA reads TGTGCCAGCAGTTACGGGGGGGGGTCCTACGAGCAGTACTTC.

The chain carries TRBV5-8 and TRBJ2-7; maybe TRBD1 (5 bases). The CDR3 extends over 15 amino acids. Germline V CDR1 and CDR2: SGHTS, YDEGEE. CDR3 bases: TGTTCAATCCACGGTCCGACAGTTTTCTCCTACGAGCAGTACTTC. Translation gives CSIHGPTVFSYEQYF.

The rearrangement uses TRBV29-1 and TRBJ2-3; D not resolved. The germline V gene has CDR1 SQVTM and CDR2 ANQGSEA. V lost 5 bases and J 4 bases, leaving 7 bases between the germline ends. The CDR3 sequence is 11 residues long. The CDR3 region has the DNA TGCAGCGTTCTAGAATCAGATACGCAGTATTTT. Residues: CSVLESDTQYF.

The V gene is TRBV7-3, the J gene TRBJ1-1, with a possible D match to TRBD1 (5 bases). Germline CDR1 and CDR2: SGHTA and FQGTGA. Trimming took 0 bases from V and 5 from J, leaving 16 bases between them. This CDR3 has 16 amino acids. The CDR3 nucleotides are TGTGCCAGCAGCTTAACTAGGCAGGGAAGAAATACTGAAGCTTTCTTT. It encodes CASSLTRQGRNTEAFF. Supplemented by reference TRBV7-3 and TRBJ1-1, the full variable domain reads GAGVSQTPSNKVTEKGKYVELRCDPISGHTALYWYRQSLGQGPEFLIYFQGTGAADDSGLPNDRFFAVRPEGSVSTLKIQRTERGDSAVYLCASSLTRQGRNTEAFFGQGTRLTVV.

The chain carries TRBV5-4 and TRBJ2-7, with 9 bases matching TRBD1. From germline, CDR1 is SGHNT and CDR2 YYREEE (reference sequence). The V segment lost 2 bases and the J segment 3 bases; nucleotides outside the gene matches: 6. The CDR3 contains 15 residues. This chain's CDR3 is CASSFAGQGYYEQYF. CDR3 nucleotide sequence: TGTGCCAGCAGCTTCGCGGGACAGGGTTACTACGAGCAGTACTTC.

The chain joins TRBV19 to TRBJ1-2, with 8 bases aligning to TRBD1. Per germline, CDR1 LNHDA and CDR2 SQIVND (reference sequence). Trimming cost V 4 bases and J 8 bases; bases outside gene matches: 9. The CDR3 length is 14 residues. The CDR3 bases are TGTGCCAGTAGTACCCCGGACAGGGTTGGGGGCTACACCTTC. As protein: CASSTPDRVGGYTF.

The chain is built from TRBV28 and TRBJ2-7, with D uncertain. The CDR3 spans 13 residues. CDR1 and CDR2 (germline): MDHEN, SYDVKM. The V end lost 4 bases, the J end lost 0 bases, and 7 bases lay between the germline ends. CDR3 residues: CASSYSPSYEQYF. The CDR3 DNA reads as TGTGCCAGCAGTTACAGTCCCTCCTACGAGCAGTACTTC.

The chain recombines TRBV2 with TRBJ1-1; no definite D call. The CDR3 is made up of 14 amino acids. V was clipped by 4 bases and J by 1 base, with 10 bases between them. Germline V gene data show CDR1 as SNHLY and CDR2 as FYNNEI. The CDR3 loop is CASSGERTNTEAFF. The CDR3 coding sequence is TGTGCCAGCAGTGGGGAGCGGACGAACACTGAAGCTTTCTTT.

V gene TRBV9 combines with J gene TRBJ2-1, with D maybe TRBD2 (7 bases). V was clipped by 0 bases and J by 0 bases, with 16 bases between them. The CDR3 totals 18 residues. In germline, CDR1 is SGDLS, CDR2 YYNGEE. CDR3 in amino acids: CASSVEGGGPSSYNEQFF. CDR3 in DNA: TGTGCCAGCAGCGTAGAGGGGGGAGGGCCGAGCTCCTACAATGAGCAGTTCTTC. Using reference TRBV9 and TRBJ2-1 for the parts outside the CDR3, the full variable domain is DSGVTQTPKHLITATGQRVTLRCSPRSGDLSVYWYQQSLDQGLQFLIQYYNGEERAKGNILERFSAQQFPDLHSELNLSSLELGDSALYFCASSVEGGGPSSYNEQFFGPGTRLTVL.